What follows are 17 T cell receptor beta chains derived from one specimen sequenced in a study of blood T cells in healthy people across ages. It was with a sample-barcoded 5' primer and a J-beta primer mix that a second PCR of roughly 6 to 11 cycles was run. TCRdb independently ran MiXCR on the 5' RACE reads; one entry per CDR3 protein. The sample has approximately 580,000 distinct CDR3 sequences; less than 25% are singletons. These data also featured in a second study, about T cells of mothers and their children.

The sequencing input was blood. The receptors stem from a boy between 10 and 17 years old in good health.

This chain uses TRBV5-5 with TRBJ1-4, with TRBD1 as a possible D gene (5 bases). With 4 bases removed from V and 11 bases from J, the gap between germline ends came to 18 bases. CDR1 is SGHKS, CDR2 YYEKEE, per germline (reference sequence). The CDR3 length is 14 residues. CDR3 in amino acids: CASSPGGLRGKLFF. The CDR3 DNA sequence: TGTGCCAGCAGCCCGGGGGGTCTCCGGGGGAAACTGTTTTTT.

V and J are TRBV4-2 and TRBJ2-5; D is unclear. The germline gives CDR1 LGHNA, CDR2 YNFKEQ. CDR3 length: 14 amino acids. Trimming cost V 1 base and J 2 bases, with 8 bases left between them. CDR3 sequence (DNA): TGTGCCAGCAGCCAAGGAGACACGCAAGAGACCCAGTACTTC. Translated, it gives CASSQGDTQETQYF.

The chain links TRBV12-5 to TRBJ2-5; D uncertain. Germline CDR1 and CDR2: LGHNT and FRNRAP. V was shortened by 6 bases and J by 5 bases, with 13 bases between the two germline ends. The CDR3 loop spans 13 amino acids. CDR3 residues: CASGGQTQETQYF. CDR3 nucleotides: TGTGCTAGTGGGGGCCAGACCCAGGAGACCCAGTACTTC. The full variable domain, rest sourced from reference TRBV12-5 and TRBJ2-5, is DARVTQTPRHKVTEMGQEVTMRCQPILGHNTVFWYRQTMMQGLELLAYFRNRAPLDDSGMPKDRFSAEMPDATLATLKIQPSEPRDSAVYFCASGGQTQETQYFGPGTRLLVL.

This chain uses TRBV24-1 with TRBJ2-7; 8 nucleotides agree with TRBD1. Germline trimming cut 3 bases from V and 4 bases from J; bases unmatched to any gene: 7. In germline, CDR1 is KGHDR, CDR2 SFDVKD. The CDR3 consists of 15 residues. The CDR3 loop reads CATSDTQGAQYEQYF. The CDR3 region has the DNA TGTGCCACCAGTGATACCCAGGGGGCCCAGTACGAGCAGTACTTC.

Of note for this clonotype: At one boundary the junction diverges from the germline segment, which might be a read error. J is TRBJ2-3 and V is TRBV5-5; the D is unclear. The CDR3 is made up of 13 amino acids. Germline assignment: CDR1 SGHKS and CDR2 YYEKEE (reference sequence). Here the CDR3 reads CASSLDLTYTQYF. CDR3 DNA sequence: TGTGCCAGCAGCTTGGACCTCACATATACGCAGTATTTT.

This clonotype came up many times. The CDR3 region has the DNA TGCAGCGTTCTGGGGGGAGGACAAGAGACCCAGTACTTC. Its protein product is CSVLGGGQETQYF. The chain joins TRBV29-1 to TRBJ2-5; D is possibly TRBD2 (6 bases). This CDR3 is built from 13 residues. The V and J ends lost 5 bases and 2 bases respectively, with 12 bases between them. CDR1 SQVTM and CDR2 ANQGSEA come from the germline V gene.

The rearrangement joins TRBV12-3 or TRBV12-4 to TRBJ1-4; possibly TRBD1 for D (6 bases). The V end was cut by 6 bases, the J end by 10 bases, with 12 bases between. The CDR3 extends over 12 amino acids. As DNA, the CDR3 is TGTGCCAGCAGCCACACCAGGGGAAAACTGTTTTTT. Its protein product is CASSHTRGKLFF.

V is TRBV3-1 and J is TRBJ2-3; tentatively, D is TRBD1 (5 bases). Per the germline V gene, CDR1 is LGHDT and CDR2 is YNNKEL (reference sequence). This CDR3 contains 15 residues. V dropped 2 bases and J dropped 0 bases, with 9 bases sitting between them. CDR3 sequence reads: CASSQTGVSTDTQYF. The DNA for the CDR3 is TGTGCCAGCAGCCAAACAGGTGTTAGCACAGATACGCAGTATTTT.

The table lists this clonotype with a few counts. V usage is TRBV5-1 and J usage is TRBJ1-1; possibly TRBD1 for D (5 bases). Trimming shortened V by 3 bases and J by 4 bases, and 16 bases separated the two germline ends. The CDR3 sequence is 15 residues long. CDR1 and CDR2 from the germline V gene are SGHRS and YFSETQ. The CDR3 protein is CASSWGDSGGTEAFF. The CDR3, as DNA: TGCGCCAGCAGCTGGGGGGACTCCGGCGGCACTGAAGCTTTCTTT.

This clonotype appeared a few times. The chain joins TRBV27 to TRBJ2-4; a weak D match, TRBD2 (6 bases). Deletions cut 6 bases from V and 4 bases from J, with 16 bases between. Germline CDR1 is MNHEY and CDR2 is SMNVEV (reference sequence). The CDR3 length is 15 residues. The CDR3 reads CASRGGEGQKNIQYF. In DNA, the CDR3 is TGTGCCAGCAGGGGGGGAGAAGGCCAGAAAAACATTCAGTACTTC.

This clonotype has only a few counts. At one boundary the junction diverges from the germline segment, which might be a read error. The V and J genes are TRBV7-9 and TRBJ2-1; 8 positions agree with TRBD2. CDR3 size: 13 residues. CDR1 and CDR2 from the germline V gene are SEHNR and FQNEAQ (reference sequence). The CDR3 loop reads CASSLEGFSGMGF. The DNA for the CDR3 is TGTGCCAGCAGCTTAGAGGGGTTTAGCGGGATGGGCTTC.

The rearrangement links TRBV9 to TRBJ1-4; possible D gene TRBD1, 6 bases. Germline V gene sequence: CDR1 SGDLS, CDR2 YYNGEE. The CDR3 runs to 9 residues. The CDR3, as DNA: TGTGCAGGGGGTGAAAAACTGTTTTTT. It specifies CAGGEKLFF.

This rearrangement joins TRBV7-2 to TRBJ2-5, with 8 bases matching TRBD1. The closer fit of TRBJ2-7 to the DNA end suggests the J call may be wrong. In germline, CDR1 is SGHTA, CDR2 FQGNSA. CDR3 length equals 14 residues. The CDR3 reads CASSRDRGQNEQYF. CDR3 DNA: TGTGCCAGCAGCCGCGACAGGGGTCAAAACGAGCAGTACTTC.

The chain is built from TRBV7-2 and TRBJ1-4; 7 positions match TRBD1. Unmatched junction bases numbered 11, after V lost 8 bases and J lost 5 bases. This CDR3 is built from 15 residues. Germline CDR1 SGHTA, CDR2 FQGNSA. The CDR3 DNA sequence: TGTGCCAGCGGGACGAACAGGGGCCGAAATGAAAAACTGTTTTTT. It translates to CASGTNRGRNEKLFF.

This clonotype appeared a few times. V usage is TRBV29-1 and J usage is TRBJ2-5; D uncertain. The end of the DNA fits TRBJ2-1 better, so the J call may be wrong. This CDR3 has 10 residues. CDR1 SQVTM and CDR2 ANQGSEA come from the germline V gene. DNA for the CDR3: TGCAGCGTTCGTGGAACTGAGCAGTTCTTC. Its protein is CSVRGTEQFF.

The chain couples TRBV9 to TRBJ1-6, with a weak D call TRBD1 (5 bases). Germline V gene data show CDR1 as SGDLS and CDR2 as YYNGEE. This CDR3 is built from 16 residues. The ends were cut back, 5 bases at V and 0 bases at J, with 12 bases in the middle. As DNA, the CDR3 is TGTGCCAGCAGTACGGGGACGAGCTCCTATAATTCACCCCTCCACTTT. Translating it yields CASSTGTSSYNSPLHF.

The chain is built from TRBV4-3 and TRBJ2-1; no clear D gene. This CDR3 region has 14 residues. Germline-derived CDR1 and CDR2 are LGHNA and YSLEER. Trimming took 0 bases from V and 8 from J, leaving 11 bases between them. The CDR3 sequence: CASSQEPRQDEQFF. The CDR3 nucleotides are TGCGCCAGCAGCCAAGAACCCCGGCAAGATGAGCAGTTCTTC.